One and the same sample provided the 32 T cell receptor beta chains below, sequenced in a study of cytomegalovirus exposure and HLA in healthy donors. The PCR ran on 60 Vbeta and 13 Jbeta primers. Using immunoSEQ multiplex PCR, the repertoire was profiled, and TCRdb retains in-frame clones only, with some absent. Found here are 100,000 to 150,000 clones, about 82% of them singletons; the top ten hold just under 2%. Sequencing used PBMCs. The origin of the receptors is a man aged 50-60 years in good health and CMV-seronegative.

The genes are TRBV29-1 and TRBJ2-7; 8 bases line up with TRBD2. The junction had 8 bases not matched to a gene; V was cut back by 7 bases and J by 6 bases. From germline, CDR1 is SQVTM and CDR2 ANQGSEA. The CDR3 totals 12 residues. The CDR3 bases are TGCAGCGCTGGGCCCCGGGAGGGCGAGCAGTACTTC. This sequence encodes CSAGPREGEQYF.

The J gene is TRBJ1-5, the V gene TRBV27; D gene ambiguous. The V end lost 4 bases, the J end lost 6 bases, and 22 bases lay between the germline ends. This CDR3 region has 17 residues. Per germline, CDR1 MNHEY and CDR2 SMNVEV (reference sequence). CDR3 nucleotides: TGTGCCAGCAGTTCAGCACCTACCTCGAGGGCTGCTCAGCCCCAGCATTTT. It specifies CASSSAPTSRAAQPQHF.

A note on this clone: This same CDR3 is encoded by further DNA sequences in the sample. CDR3 in DNA: TGCGCCAGCAGCTCGGGACAGAACACTGAAGCTTTCTTT. This encodes CASSSGQNTEAFF. V is TRBV5-1 and J is TRBJ1-1, with TRBD1 as a possible D gene (6 bases). The ends were cut back, 3 bases at V and 1 base at J, with 7 bases in the middle. The length of the CDR3 is 13 residues. Germline V lookup: CDR1 SGHRS, CDR2 YFSETQ. Looking up the rest from reference TRBV5-1 and TRBJ1-1 gives the full variable domain: KAGVTQTPRYLIKTRGQQVTLSCSPISGHRSVSWYQQTPGQGLQFLFEYFSETQRNKGNFPGRFSGRQFSNSRSEMNVSTLELGDSALYLCASSSGQNTEAFFGQGTRLTVV.

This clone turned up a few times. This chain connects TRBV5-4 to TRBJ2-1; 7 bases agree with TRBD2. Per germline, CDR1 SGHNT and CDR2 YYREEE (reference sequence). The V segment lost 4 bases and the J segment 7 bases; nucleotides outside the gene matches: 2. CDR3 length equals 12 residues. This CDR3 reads CASSPSGNEQFF. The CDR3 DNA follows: TGTGCCAGCAGCCCTAGCGGTAATGAGCAGTTCTTC.

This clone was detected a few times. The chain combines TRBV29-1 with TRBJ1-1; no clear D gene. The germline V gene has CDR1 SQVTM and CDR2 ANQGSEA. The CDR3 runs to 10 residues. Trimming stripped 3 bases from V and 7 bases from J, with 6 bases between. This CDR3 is CSVDTGEAFF. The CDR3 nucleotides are TGCAGCGTTGACACGGGTGAAGCTTTCTTT. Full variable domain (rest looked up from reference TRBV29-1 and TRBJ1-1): SAVISQKPSRDICQRGTSLTIQCQVDSQVTMMFWYRQQPGQSLTLIATANQGSEATYESGFVIDKFPISRPNLTFSTLTVSNMSPEDSSIYLCSVDTGEAFFGQGTRLTVV.

The CDR3 nucleotides are TGTGCCAGCAGTTTATTTGCGGGACGGCTTAATGAAAAACTGTTTTTT. It encodes CASSLFAGRLNEKLFF. The chain recombines TRBV28 with TRBJ1-4; TRBD1 might be the D (5 bases). V shed 1 base and J shed 4 bases, with 13 bases lying between them. CDR1 and CDR2 (germline): MDHEN, SYDVKM. The CDR3 consists of 16 residues.

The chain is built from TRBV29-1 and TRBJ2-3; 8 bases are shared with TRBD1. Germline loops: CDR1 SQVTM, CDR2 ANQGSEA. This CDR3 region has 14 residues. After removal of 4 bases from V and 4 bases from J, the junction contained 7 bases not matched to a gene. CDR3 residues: CSVAAQGGADTQYF. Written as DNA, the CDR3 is TGCAGCGTTGCGGCACAGGGGGGTGCAGATACGCAGTATTTT.

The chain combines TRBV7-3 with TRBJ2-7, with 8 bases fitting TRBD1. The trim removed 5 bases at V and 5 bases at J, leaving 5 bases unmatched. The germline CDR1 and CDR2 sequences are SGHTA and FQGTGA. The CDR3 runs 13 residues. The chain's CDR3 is CASSRTGINEQYF. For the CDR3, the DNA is TGTGCCAGCAGCCGGACAGGGATCAACGAGCAGTACTTC.

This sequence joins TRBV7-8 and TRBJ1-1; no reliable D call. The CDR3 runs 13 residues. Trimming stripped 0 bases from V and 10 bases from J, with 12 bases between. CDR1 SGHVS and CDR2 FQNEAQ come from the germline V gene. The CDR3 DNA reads TGTGCCAGCAGCTTAGCGCAGGACGGAGGAGCTTTCTTT. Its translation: CASSLAQDGGAFF.

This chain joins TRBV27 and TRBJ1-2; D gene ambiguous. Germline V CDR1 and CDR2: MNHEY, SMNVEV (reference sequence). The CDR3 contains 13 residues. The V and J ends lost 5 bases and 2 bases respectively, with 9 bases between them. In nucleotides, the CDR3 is TGTGCCAGCAGTCAGGATCAGAACTATGGCTACACCTTC. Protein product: CASSQDQNYGYTF.

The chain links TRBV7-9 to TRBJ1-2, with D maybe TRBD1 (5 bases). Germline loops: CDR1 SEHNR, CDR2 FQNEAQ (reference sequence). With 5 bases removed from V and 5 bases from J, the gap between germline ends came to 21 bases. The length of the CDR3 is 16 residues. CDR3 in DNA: TGTGCCAGCAGCCCTGCGGGGGTGTCTAGGATTTATGGCTACACCTTC. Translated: CASSPAGVSRIYGYTF.

The CDR3 coding sequence is TGTGCCAGTAACCCCATCCAGGGAAGAGGAGAAAAACTGTTTTTT. Protein sequence: CASNPIQGRGEKLFF. The chain recombines TRBV19 with TRBJ1-4; perhaps TRBD1 as D (5 bases). Deletions cut 7 bases from V and 8 bases from J, with 20 bases between. The CDR3 consists of 15 residues. The V gene's germline CDR1 is LNHDA and CDR2 SQIVND (reference sequence).

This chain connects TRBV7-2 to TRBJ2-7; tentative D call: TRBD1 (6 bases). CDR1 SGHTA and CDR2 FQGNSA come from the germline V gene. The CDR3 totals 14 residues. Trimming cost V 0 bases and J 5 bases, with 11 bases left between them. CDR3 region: CASSLAHRDHEQYF. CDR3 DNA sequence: TGTGCCAGCAGCTTAGCACACAGGGACCACGAGCAGTACTTC. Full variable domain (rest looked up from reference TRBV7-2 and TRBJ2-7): GAGVSQSPSNKVTEKGKDVELRCDPISGHTALYWYRQSLGQGLEFLIYFQGNSAPDKSGLPSDRFSAERTGGSVSTLTIQRTQQEDSAVYLCASSLAHRDHEQYFGPGTRLTVT.

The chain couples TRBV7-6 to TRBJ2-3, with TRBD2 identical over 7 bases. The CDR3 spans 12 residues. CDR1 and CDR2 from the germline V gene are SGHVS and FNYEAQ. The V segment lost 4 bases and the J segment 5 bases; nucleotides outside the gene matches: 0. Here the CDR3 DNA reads TGTGCCAGCAGCTCGGGGGGAGATACGCAGTATTTT. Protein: CASSSGGDTQYF.

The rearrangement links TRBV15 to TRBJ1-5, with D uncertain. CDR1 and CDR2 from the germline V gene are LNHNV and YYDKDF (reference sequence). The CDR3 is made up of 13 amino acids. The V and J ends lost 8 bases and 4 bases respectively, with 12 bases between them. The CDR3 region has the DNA TGTGCCACCGCGGCAGCTACTAATCAGCCCCAGCATTTT. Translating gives CATAAATNQPQHF.

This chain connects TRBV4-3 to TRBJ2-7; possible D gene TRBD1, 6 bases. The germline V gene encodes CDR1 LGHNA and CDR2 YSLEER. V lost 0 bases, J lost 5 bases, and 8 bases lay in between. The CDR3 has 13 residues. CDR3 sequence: CASSQDRGHEQYF. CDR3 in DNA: TGCGCCAGCAGCCAAGACAGGGGCCACGAGCAGTACTTC.

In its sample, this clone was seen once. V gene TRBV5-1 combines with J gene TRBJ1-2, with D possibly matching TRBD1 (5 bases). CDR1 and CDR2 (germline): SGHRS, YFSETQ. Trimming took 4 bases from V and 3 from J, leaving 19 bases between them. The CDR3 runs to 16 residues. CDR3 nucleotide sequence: TGCGCCAGCAGCCTCTGGGGGGGGGAAGAGGACTATGGCTACACCTTC. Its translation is CASSLWGGEEDYGYTF.

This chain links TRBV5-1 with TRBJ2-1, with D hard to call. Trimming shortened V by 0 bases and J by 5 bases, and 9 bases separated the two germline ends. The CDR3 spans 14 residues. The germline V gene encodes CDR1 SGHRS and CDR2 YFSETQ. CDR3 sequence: CASSLDQIDNEQFF. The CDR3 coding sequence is TGCGCCAGCAGCTTGGACCAGATCGACAATGAGCAGTTCTTC.

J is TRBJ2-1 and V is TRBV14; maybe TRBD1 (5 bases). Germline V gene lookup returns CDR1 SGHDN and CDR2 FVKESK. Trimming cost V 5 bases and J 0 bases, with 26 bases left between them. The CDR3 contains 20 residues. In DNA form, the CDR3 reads TGTGCCAGCAGCGTCGCCTTGATTGGGGCAGAATTCCACTCCTACAATGAGCAGTTCTTC. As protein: CASSVALIGAEFHSYNEQFF.

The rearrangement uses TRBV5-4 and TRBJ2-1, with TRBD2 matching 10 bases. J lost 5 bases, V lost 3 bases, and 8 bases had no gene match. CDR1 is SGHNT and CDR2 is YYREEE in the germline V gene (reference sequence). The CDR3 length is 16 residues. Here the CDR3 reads CASSSYYSGGNNEQFF. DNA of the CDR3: TGTGCCAGCAGCTCTTATTATAGCGGGGGGAACAATGAGCAGTTCTTC.

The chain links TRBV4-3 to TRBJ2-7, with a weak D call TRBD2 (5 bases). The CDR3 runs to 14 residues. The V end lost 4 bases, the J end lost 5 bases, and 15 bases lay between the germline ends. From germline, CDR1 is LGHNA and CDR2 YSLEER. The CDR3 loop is CASSPNRGAHEQYF. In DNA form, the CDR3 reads TGCGCCAGCAGCCCCAATCGGGGAGCCCACGAGCAGTACTTC.

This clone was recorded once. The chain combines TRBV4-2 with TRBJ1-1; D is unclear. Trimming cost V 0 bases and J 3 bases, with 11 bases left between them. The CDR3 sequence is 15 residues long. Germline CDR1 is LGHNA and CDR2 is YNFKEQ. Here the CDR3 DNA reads TGTGCCAGCAGCCAAGATGGCGGGTCGGACACTGAAGCTTTCTTT. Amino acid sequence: CASSQDGGSDTEAFF.

CDR3 DNA sequence: TGTGCCAGCAGCGTAGAAGAGGGTAGGCCCCAGCATTTT. Translating gives CASSVEEGRPQHF. The chain has TRBV9 and TRBJ1-5; D unclear. Germline V gene data show CDR1 as SGDLS and CDR2 as YYNGEE. The ends were cut back, 0 bases at V and 9 bases at J, with 10 bases in the middle. The CDR3 is 13 residues long.

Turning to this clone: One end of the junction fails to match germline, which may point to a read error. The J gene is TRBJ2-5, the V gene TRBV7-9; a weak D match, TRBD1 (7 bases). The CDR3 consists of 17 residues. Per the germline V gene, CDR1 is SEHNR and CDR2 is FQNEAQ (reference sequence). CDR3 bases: TGTTCCAGCAGCTTAGGAGGCGGGACAGCATCAAAAGAGACCCAGTACTTC. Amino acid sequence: CSSSLGGGTASKETQYF.

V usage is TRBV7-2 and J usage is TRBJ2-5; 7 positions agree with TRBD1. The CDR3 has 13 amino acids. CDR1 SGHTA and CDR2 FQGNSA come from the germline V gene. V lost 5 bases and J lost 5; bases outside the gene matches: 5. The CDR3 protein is CASSLQGSETQYF. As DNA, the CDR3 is TGTGCCAGCAGCCTACAGGGGAGCGAGACCCAGTACTTC.

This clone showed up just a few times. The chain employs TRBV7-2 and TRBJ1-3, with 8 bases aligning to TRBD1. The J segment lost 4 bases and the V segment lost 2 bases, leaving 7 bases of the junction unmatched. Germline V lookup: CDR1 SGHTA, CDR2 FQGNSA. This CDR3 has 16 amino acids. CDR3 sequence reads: CASSLHAGGAGNTIYF. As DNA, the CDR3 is TGTGCCAGCAGCTTACACGCAGGGGGCGCGGGAAACACCATATATTTT.

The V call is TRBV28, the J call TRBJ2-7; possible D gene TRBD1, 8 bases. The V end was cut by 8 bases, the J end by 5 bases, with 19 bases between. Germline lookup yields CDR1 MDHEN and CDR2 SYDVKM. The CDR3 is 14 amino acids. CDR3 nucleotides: TGTGCCAGCCAACAGGGGGGGCGCATCCACGAGCAGTACGTC. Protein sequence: CASQQGGRIHEQYV.

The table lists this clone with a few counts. The CDR3 DNA reads TGCGCCAGCAGCTTGTACCAGGGGCTTTTCCAGGGAAGGTCCTACGAGCAGTACTTC. Amino acid sequence: CASSLYQGLFQGRSYEQYF. This chain joins TRBV5-1 and TRBJ2-7; D might be TRBD1 (6 bases). The CDR3 is made up of 19 amino acids. Trimming removed 1 base at V and 1 base at J, with 24 bases between. The germline gives CDR1 SGHRS, CDR2 YFSETQ.

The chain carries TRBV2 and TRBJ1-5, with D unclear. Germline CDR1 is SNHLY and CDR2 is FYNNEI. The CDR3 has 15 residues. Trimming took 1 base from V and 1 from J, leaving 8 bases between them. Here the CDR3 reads CASSEGWASNQPQHF. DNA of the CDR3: TGTGCCAGCAGTGAAGGGTGGGCGAGCAATCAGCCCCAGCATTTT.

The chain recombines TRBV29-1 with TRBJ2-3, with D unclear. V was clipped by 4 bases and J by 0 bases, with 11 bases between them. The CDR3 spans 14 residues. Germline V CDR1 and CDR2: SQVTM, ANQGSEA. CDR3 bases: TGCAGCGTTGTCCCAGATCCTAGCACAGATACGCAGTATTTT. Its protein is CSVVPDPSTDTQYF.

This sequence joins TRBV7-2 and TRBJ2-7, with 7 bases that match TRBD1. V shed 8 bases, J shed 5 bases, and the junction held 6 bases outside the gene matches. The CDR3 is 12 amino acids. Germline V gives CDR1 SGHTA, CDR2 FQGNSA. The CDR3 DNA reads TGTGCCAGCGGAAGACAGGGTAACGAGCAGTACTTC. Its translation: CASGRQGNEQYF.

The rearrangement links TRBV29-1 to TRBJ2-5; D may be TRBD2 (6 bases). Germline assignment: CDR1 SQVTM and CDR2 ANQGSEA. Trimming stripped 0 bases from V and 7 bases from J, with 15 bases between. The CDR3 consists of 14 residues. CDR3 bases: TGCAGCGTTGAAGATTTAGGCCAAGCGGGGACCCAGTACTTC. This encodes CSVEDLGQAGTQYF.